The rows below give T cell receptor beta chains drawn from one sample of a study of blood T cell repertoires in COVID-19. Clones were sequenced by immunoSEQ multiplex PCR, and TCRdb holds only the in-frame ones, with some missing. Counted here are approximately 62,000 clones, just under 90% occurring once; the ten biggest clones make up about 1.4%. Sequenced material: peripheral blood. The source is a man aged 55 to 69 with acute or convalescent COVID-19. The CDR3 runs from the conserved cysteine through the conserved F or W. D genes are given only for firm matches. Clone size, where shown, is once, few, many, or a class for clones that have expanded.

clone_size	v_call	j_call	d_call	cdr3_nt	cdr3_aa
once	TRBV9	TRBJ1-2	-	TGTGCCAGCAGCGTAGCCCGAGAGGGGGTGGACTATGGCTACACCTTC	CASSVAREGVDYGYTF
-	TRBV6-6	TRBJ1-1	-	TGTGCCAGCAGCCGGGAGGGGGTGGGAGCTTTCTTT	CASSREGVGAFF
-	TRBV6-2/TRBV6-3	TRBJ1-4	-	TGTGCCAGCAGTAACCGCGGGGGCGGTGAAAAACTGTTTTTT	CASSNRGGGEKLFF
-	TRBV28	TRBJ2-6	TRBD1	TGTGCCAGCAGTACCCAAGGGACAGGGATAGGGGCCAACGTCCTGACTTTC	CASSTQGTGIGANVLTF
few	TRBV6-5	TRBJ1-5	-	TGTGCCAGCAGGACAGGAGTTTATGGGCCCCAGCATTTT	CASRTGVYGPQHF
-	TRBV7-2	TRBJ1-2	TRBD1	TGTGCCAGCAGCTTAAGCGCCGCAGGGGGCGTAGGATATGGCTACACCTTC	CASSLSAAGGVGYGYTF
-	TRBV7-9	TRBJ2-5	-	TGTGCCAGCAGCTCGGCCGGGGACCAAGAGACCCAGTACTTC	CASSSAGDQETQYF
-	TRBV27	TRBJ1-6	-	TGTGCCAGCAGTTTAAACAGGGCTGATTCACCCCTCCACTTT	CASSLNRADSPLHF
-	TRBV28	TRBJ2-1	TRBD2	TGTGCCAGTAGCAGCGGGAGCTCTTATGAGCAGTTCTTC	CASSSGSSYEQFF
-	TRBV3-1/TRBV3-2	TRBJ1-1	-	TGTGCCAGCCGAGACAGACAGATCACTGAAGCTTTCTTT	CASRDRQITEAFF
-	TRBV30	TRBJ1-1	-	TGTGCCTGGAACAGGGCAATGAACACTGAAGCTTTCTTT	CAWNRAMNTEAFF
-	TRBV14	TRBJ1-3	-	TGTGCCAGCAGCCTAACAAGACGGAGTGAGAGCTCTGGAAACACCATATATTTT	CASSLTRRSESSGNTIYF
-	TRBV11-3	TRBJ2-1	-	TGTGCCAGCAGCCAGGGGGGCAGGGGGGAGTTCTTC	CASSQGGRGEFF
-	TRBV10-3	TRBJ2-7	-	TGTGCCATCAGTGAGACCCTGCTGAGGGAGCAGTACTTC	CAISETLLREQYF
-	TRBV5-6	TRBJ2-2	-	TGTGCCAGCAGCCGACTTACCGGGGAGCTGTTTTTT	CASSRLTGELFF
-	TRBV30	TRBJ2-2	-	TGTGCCTGGAGCCCCGGTTGGGAGCTGTTTTTT	CAWSPGWELFF
-	TRBV27	TRBJ2-7	-	TGTGCCAGCAGTTTTCGGGAAAACTGGTACGAGCAGTACTTC	CASSFRENWYEQYF
-	TRBV2	TRBJ1-4	-	TGTGCCAGCATTTCCGACAGGTCTGATGAAAAACTGTTTTTT	CASISDRSDEKLFF
-	TRBV18	TRBJ2-3	-	TGTGCCAGCTCACCACCGGCGGGAAGGAGCACAGATACGCAGTATTTT	CASSPPAGRSTDTQYF
once	TRBV6-2/TRBV6-3	TRBJ2-3	-	TGTGCCAGCAGTTACTCCGAGTTTGGGCTTATAGATACGCAGTATTTT	CASSYSEFGLIDTQYF
-	TRBV19	TRBJ1-5	TRBD1	TGTGCCAGTAGCACCGGGACAGACAATCAGCCCCAGCATTTT	CASSTGTDNQPQHF
-	TRBV2	TRBJ2-7	TRBD1	TGTGCCAGCAGTGCACTCCGGGACAGCGACTACGAGCAGTACTTC	CASSALRDSDYEQYF
-	TRBV19	TRBJ2-1	TRBD2	TGTGCCAGTAGTACCACGGGACTAGCGGGAGCAAGTGAGCAGTTCTTC	CASSTTGLAGASEQFF
-	TRBV19	TRBJ1-6	TRBD1	TGTGCCAGTAGTAAATCGACAGGGGCTAATTCACCCCTCCACTTT	CASSKSTGANSPLHF
-	TRBV5-4	TRBJ2-3	TRBD2	TGTGCCAGCAGCAAGACTAGCGGAACAGATACGCAGTATTTT	CASSKTSGTDTQYF
-	TRBV19	TRBJ1-5	TRBD1	TGTGCCAGTAGTGGACAGGGCGTTAATCAGCCCCAGCATTTT	CASSGQGVNQPQHF
-	TRBV30	TRBJ2-7	TRBD2	TGTGCCTGGAGTTCCCCGAATGGGAGGGGTCTGTACTTC	CAWSSPNGRGLYF